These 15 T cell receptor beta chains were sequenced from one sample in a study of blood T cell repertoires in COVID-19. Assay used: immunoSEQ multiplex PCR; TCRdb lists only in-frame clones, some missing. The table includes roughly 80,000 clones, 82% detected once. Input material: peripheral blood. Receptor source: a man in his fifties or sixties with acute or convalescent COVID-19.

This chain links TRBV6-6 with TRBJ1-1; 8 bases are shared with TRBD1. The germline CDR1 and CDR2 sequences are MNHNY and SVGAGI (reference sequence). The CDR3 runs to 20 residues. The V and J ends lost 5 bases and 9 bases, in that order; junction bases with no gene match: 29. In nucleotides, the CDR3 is TGTGCCAGCAGTCAGCGGACAGGGCGGACCTTTTGGTCGGGGGTCCCCAAAGCTTTCTTT. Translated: CASSQRTGRTFWSGVPKAFF.

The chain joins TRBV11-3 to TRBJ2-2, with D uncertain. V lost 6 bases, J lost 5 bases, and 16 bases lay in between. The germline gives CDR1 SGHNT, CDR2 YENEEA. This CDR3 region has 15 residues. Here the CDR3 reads CASRPSDAMTGELFF. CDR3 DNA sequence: TGTGCCAGCAGACCCAGCGACGCTATGACCGGGGAGCTGTTTTTT.

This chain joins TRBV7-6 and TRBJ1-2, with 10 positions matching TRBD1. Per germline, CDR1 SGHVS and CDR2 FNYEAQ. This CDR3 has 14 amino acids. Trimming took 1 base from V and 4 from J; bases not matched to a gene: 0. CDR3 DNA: TGTGCCAGCAGCTTAGGGACAGGGGGCTATGGCTACACCTTC. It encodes CASSLGTGGYGYTF.

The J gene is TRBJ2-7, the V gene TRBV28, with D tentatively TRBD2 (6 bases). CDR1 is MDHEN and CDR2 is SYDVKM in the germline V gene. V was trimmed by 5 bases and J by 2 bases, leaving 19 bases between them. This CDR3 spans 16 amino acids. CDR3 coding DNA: TGTGCCAGCAGTCCCATTAGCGGAGCGAAGACCTACGAGCAGTACTTC. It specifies CASSPISGAKTYEQYF.

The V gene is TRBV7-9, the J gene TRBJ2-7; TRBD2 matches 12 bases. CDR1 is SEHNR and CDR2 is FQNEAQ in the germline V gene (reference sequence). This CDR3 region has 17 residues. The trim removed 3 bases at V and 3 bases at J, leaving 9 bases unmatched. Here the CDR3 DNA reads TGTGCCAGCAGCTTTCGACTAGCGGGAGAAGTACGCTACGAGCAGTACTTC. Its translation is CASSFRLAGEVRYEQYF.

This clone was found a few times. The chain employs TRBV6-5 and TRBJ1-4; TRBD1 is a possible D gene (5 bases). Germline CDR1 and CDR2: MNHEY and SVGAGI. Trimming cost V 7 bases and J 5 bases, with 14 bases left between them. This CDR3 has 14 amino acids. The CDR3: CASKKDITNEKLFF. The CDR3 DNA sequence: TGTGCCAGCAAAAAGGACATAACGAATGAAAAACTGTTTTTT.

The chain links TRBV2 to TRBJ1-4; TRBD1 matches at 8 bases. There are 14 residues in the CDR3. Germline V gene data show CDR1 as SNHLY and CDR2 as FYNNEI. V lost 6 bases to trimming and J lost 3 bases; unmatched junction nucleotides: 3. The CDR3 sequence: CASSRTGSNEKLFF. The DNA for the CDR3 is TGTGCCAGCAGCAGGACAGGGTCTAATGAAAAACTGTTTTTT.

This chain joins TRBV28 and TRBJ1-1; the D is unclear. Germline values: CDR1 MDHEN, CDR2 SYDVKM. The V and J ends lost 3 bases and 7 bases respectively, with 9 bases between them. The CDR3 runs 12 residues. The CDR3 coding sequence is TGTGCCAGCAGTTTGCTCAACGGTGAAGCTTTCTTT. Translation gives CASSLLNGEAFF.

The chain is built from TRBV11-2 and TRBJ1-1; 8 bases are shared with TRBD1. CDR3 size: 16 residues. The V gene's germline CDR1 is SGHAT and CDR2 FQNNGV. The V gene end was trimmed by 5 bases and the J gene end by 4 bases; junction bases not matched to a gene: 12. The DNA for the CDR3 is TGTGCCAGCAGCGACCGCAGGGGGCGCGCGGGCACTGAAGCTTTCTTT. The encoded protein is CASSDRRGRAGTEAFF.

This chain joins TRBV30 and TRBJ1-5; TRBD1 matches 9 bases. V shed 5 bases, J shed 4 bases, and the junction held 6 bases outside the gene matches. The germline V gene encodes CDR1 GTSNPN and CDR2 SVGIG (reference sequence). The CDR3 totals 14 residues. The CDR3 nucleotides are TGTGCCTGGTCAGGGACAGGGAGAAATCAGCCCCAGCATTTT. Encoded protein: CAWSGTGRNQPQHF.

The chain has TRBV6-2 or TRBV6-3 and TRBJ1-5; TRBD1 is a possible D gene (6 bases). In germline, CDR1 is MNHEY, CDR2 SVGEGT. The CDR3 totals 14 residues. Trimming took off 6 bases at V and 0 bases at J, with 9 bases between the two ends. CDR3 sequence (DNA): TGTGCCAGCAGCTCGGACAGTAGCAATCAGCCCCAGCATTTT. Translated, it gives CASSSDSSNQPQHF.

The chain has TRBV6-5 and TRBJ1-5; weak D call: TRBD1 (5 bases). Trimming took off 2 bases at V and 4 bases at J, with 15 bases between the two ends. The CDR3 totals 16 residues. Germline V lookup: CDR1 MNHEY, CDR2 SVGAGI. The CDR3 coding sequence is TGTGCCAGCAGTTACCCGACAGATTACAGGAATCAGCCCCAGCATTTT. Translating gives CASSYPTDYRNQPQHF.

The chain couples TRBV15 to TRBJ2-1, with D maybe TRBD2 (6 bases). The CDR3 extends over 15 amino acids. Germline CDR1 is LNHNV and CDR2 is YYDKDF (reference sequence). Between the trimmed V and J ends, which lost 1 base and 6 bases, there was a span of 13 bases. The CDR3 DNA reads TGTGCCACCAGCAGAGCGGGAGACGGAGCCAATGAGCAGTTCTTC. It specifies CATSRAGDGANEQFF.

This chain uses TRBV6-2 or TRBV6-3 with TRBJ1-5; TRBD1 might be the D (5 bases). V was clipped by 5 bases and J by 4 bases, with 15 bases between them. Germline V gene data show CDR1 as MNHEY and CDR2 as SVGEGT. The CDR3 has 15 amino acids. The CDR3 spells CASSRLGQVNQPQHF. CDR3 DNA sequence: TGTGCCAGCAGTCGCCTGGGGCAGGTAAATCAGCCCCAGCATTTT.

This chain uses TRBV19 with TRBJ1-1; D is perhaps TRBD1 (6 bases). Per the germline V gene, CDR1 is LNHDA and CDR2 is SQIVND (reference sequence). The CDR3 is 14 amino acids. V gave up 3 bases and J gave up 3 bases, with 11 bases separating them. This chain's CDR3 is CASSIQGGHTEAFF. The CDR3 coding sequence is TGTGCCAGTAGTATTCAAGGGGGACACACTGAAGCTTTCTTT.